This T cell receptor beta chain was sequenced in a study of blood T cell repertoires in COVID-19. The overall study: Sites across the United States, Italy and Spain contributed samples from acute and convalescent COVID-19. T cells, B-cell-depleted T cells, or PBMCs supplied cDNA or gDNA.

Per the original methods: Reference gene primer amplification gave estimated nucleated cell counts. Produced via immunoSEQ multiplex PCR; TCRdb's table is partial and in-frame only. That table furnishes V, J and clone size, whereas the DNA furnished D and trimming. The table lists 200,000 to 250,000 clones, 84% of them singletons. The source is a man aged 50-59 years with active or convalescent COVID-19. Sequencing was carried out using peripheral blood.

The CDR3, as DNA: TGTGCCAGCTCACCACCTAGCGACAATGAGCAGTTCTTC. This translates into CASSPPSDNEQFF. The V and J genes are TRBV18 and TRBJ2-1; possibly TRBD2 for D (5 bases). This CDR3 contains 13 residues. The germline V gene has CDR1 KGHSH and CDR2 LQKENI. Trimming stripped 0 bases from V and 5 bases from J, with 5 bases between.